This is a list of T cell receptor beta chains from one sample in a study of a mutant IDH1 vaccine in newly diagnosed glioma. Which antigens these TCRs recognize remains unknown. TCRdb keeps only in-frame clones here, not all; method: immunoSEQ multiplex PCR. The data contain around 62,000 clones, 75% to 90% of them singletons. The specimen was PBMCs, collected from a glioma patient whose treatment included an IDH1 peptide vaccine. The receptor set was obtained from a man between 35 and 55 years old with glioma. The conserved cysteine and the conserved F or W are not part of the CDR3 here. Each record gives: V gene, CDR3 protein.

v_gene: TRBV19
CDR3aa: ASSVNRETEAF

v_gene: TRBV5-1
CDR3aa: ASSLGPGTGQDTQY

v_gene: TRBV7-9
CDR3aa: ASSLYGGAYEQY

v_gene: TRBV29-1
CDR3aa: SADGQGAGEQF

v_gene: TRBV28
CDR3aa: ASSPFGLSNQPQH

v_gene: TRBV28
CDR3aa: ASSYPTGGGTEAF

v_gene: TRBV19
CDR3aa: ASSRSRNTEAF

v_gene: TRBV18
CDR3aa: ASSPEGKDTQY

v_gene: TRBV19
CDR3aa: ASTRRINQPQH

v_gene: TRBV6-1
CDR3aa: ASSWDPENIQY

v_gene: TRBV28
CDR3aa: ASSHRFSGNTIY

v_gene: TRBV4-1
CDR3aa: ASSLGGTAGGPRSYNEQF

v_gene: TRBV5-1
CDR3aa: ASSLGLGGSSYNEQF

v_gene: TRBV5-4
CDR3aa: ASSSGQGDTQY

v_gene: TRBV6-5
CDR3aa: ASRGTANNEQF

v_gene: TRBV18
CDR3aa: ASSPFGGSETQY

v_gene: TRBV30
CDR3aa: AWREGNLNTEAF

v_gene: TRBV4-3
CDR3aa: ASSQVTFTVISSYNEQF

v_gene: TRBV14
CDR3aa: ASSQELFLPQY

v_gene: TRBV6-5
CDR3aa: ASRSSGNTGELF

v_gene: TRBV5-6
CDR3aa: ASSSLTGSNYGYT

v_gene: TRBV11-3
CDR3aa: ASSLTSGSGEQY

v_gene: TRBV20-1
CDR3aa: SAFRTDTQY

v_gene: TRBV29-1
CDR3aa: SVEILGGTEAF

v_gene: TRBV5-1
CDR3aa: ASSSTGRVGYT

v_gene: TRBV9
CDR3aa: ASSPGQGHYGYT

v_gene: TRBV6-1
CDR3aa: ATGHTNTEAF

v_gene: TRBV18
CDR3aa: ASSLRQGGLGTEAF

v_gene: TRBV10-2
CDR3aa: ASSGKDWPTEQF

v_gene: TRBV11-2
CDR3aa: ASSWDRELIYEQY

v_gene: TRBV30
CDR3aa: AWGKRGRGEYGYT

v_gene: TRBV19
CDR3aa: ASSTGEKGYEKLF

v_gene: TRBV10-3
CDR3aa: AISRPGLYEQY

v_gene: TRBV7-2
CDR3aa: ASRSSTHYNYGYT

v_gene: TRBV4-1
CDR3aa: ASSQGGGQPQH

v_gene: TRBV5-1
CDR3aa: ASSEATGSTEAF

v_gene: TRBV7-2
CDR3aa: ASSLSPAGVISSPLH

v_gene: TRBV5-6
CDR3aa: ASSPLDLGRRAQY

v_gene: TRBV4-1
CDR3aa: ASSQGASGLSLAKNIQY

v_gene: TRBV28
CDR3aa: ASSLSRTGNNQPQH

v_gene: TRBV10-3
CDR3aa: AISPGTSGRTGTDTQY

v_gene: TRBV6-5
CDR3aa: ASSYSGTGYEQY

v_gene: TRBV4-2
CDR3aa: ASSQGQGGNSPLH

v_gene: TRBV19
CDR3aa: ASRPKADFNYGYT

v_gene: TRBV7-2
CDR3aa: ASSLNGVDFQPQH

v_gene: TRBV27
CDR3aa: ASSLGRGSGGYT